The 8 T cell receptor beta chains in this list originate from one sample, sequenced in a study of cytomegalovirus exposure and HLA in healthy donors. 13 Jbeta primers and 60 Vbeta primers were used for the PCR. The protocol was immunoSEQ multiplex PCR, while the TCRdb copy is restricted to in-frame clones and leaves out a portion. The sample holds about 200,000 clones, 80% to 85% seen once. Source material: PBMCs. The receptors originated from a woman in her forties in good health and CMV-seronegative.

This sequence joins TRBV5-4 and TRBJ2-2, with 7 bases fitting TRBD1. J gave up 5 bases and V 1 base, and 5 bases lay outside the gene matches. This CDR3 has 15 amino acids. Germline assignment: CDR1 SGHNT and CDR2 YYREEE (reference sequence). CDR3 bases: TGTGCCAGCAGCTTGCAGGGGGTAAAGACCGGGGAGCTGTTTTTT. This encodes CASSLQGVKTGELFF. Full variable domain (outside the CDR3, taken from reference TRBV5-4 and TRBJ2-2): ETGVTQSPTHLIKTRGQQVTLRCSSQSGHNTVSWYQQALGQGPQFIFQYYREEENGRGNFPPRFSGLQFPNYSSELNVNALELDDSALYLCASSLQGVKTGELFFGEGSRLTVL.

In DNA form, the CDR3 reads TGCGCCAGCAGCTTGGTGGCGGGGGTTCGCACCGGGGAGCTGTTTTTT. Its translation is CASSLVAGVRTGELFF. J is TRBJ2-2 and V is TRBV5-1, with 7 positions matching TRBD2. With 0 bases clipped from V and 4 bases from J, the junction kept 6 bases outside the gene matches. Germline V gene sequence: CDR1 SGHRS, CDR2 YFSETQ. The CDR3 length is 16 residues.

This chain joins TRBV9 and TRBJ2-1; 12 positions match TRBD2. The trim removed 2 bases at V and 3 bases at J, leaving 6 bases unmatched. Germline lookup yields CDR1 SGDLS and CDR2 YYNGEE. This CDR3 has 17 amino acids. The CDR3 sequence is CASSVRTSGEGYNEQFF. CDR3 in DNA: TGTGCCAGCAGCGTCAGGACTAGCGGGGAGGGCTACAATGAGCAGTTCTTC.

V and J are TRBV30 and TRBJ2-7; no clear D. The V end was cut by 4 bases, the J end by 4 bases, with 20 bases between. The germline CDR1 and CDR2 sequences are GTSNPN and SVGIG (reference sequence). The CDR3 has 15 amino acids. CDR3 protein: CAWTTNHGFKYEQYF. DNA of the CDR3: TGTGCCTGGACAACCAATCACGGTTTCAAGTACGAGCAGTACTTC.

The chain joins TRBV7-7 to TRBJ1-3; the match to TRBD1 covers 7 bases. CDR1 is SSHAT, CDR2 FNYEAQ, per germline (reference sequence). The trim removed 5 bases at V and 4 bases at J, leaving 5 bases unmatched. The CDR3 is 14 amino acids. In nucleotides, the CDR3 is TGTGCCAGCAGCCCGTCGACAGGGGGAAACACCATATATTTT. This translates into CASSPSTGGNTIYF.

V is TRBV19 and J is TRBJ2-4, with D possibly matching TRBD1 (6 bases). The CDR3 totals 13 residues. Trimming removed 4 bases at V and 15 bases at J, with 19 bases between. CDR1 and CDR2 from the germline V gene are LNHDA and SQIVND (reference sequence). The CDR3 nucleotides are TGTGCCAGTAGTACCCGACAGGCTCTGATAGGGTACTTC. The encoded protein is CASSTRQALIGYF.

Worth noting for this clone: The sample carries other DNA sequences with the same CDR3. The chain recombines TRBV7-9 with TRBJ1-1, with D perhaps TRBD1 (6 bases). The V and J ends lost 1 base and 2 bases respectively, with 11 bases between them. The CDR3 is 15 amino acids. The germline V gene encodes CDR1 SEHNR and CDR2 FQNEAQ (reference sequence). The CDR3, as DNA: TGTGCCAGCAGCTTAGGAAGGACAGAAAACACTGAAGCTTTCTTT. Translation gives CASSLGRTENTEAFF.

J is TRBJ2-1 and V is TRBV19; the match to TRBD2 covers 14 bases. The CDR3 has 15 amino acids. CDR1 and CDR2 from the germline V gene are LNHDA and SQIVND (reference sequence). Unmatched junction bases numbered 5, after V lost 7 bases and J lost 6 bases. CDR3 bases: TGTGCCAGTACCAGGGGACTAGCGGGAGTCAATGAGCAGTTCTTC. Its protein product is CASTRGLAGVNEQFF.